These 10 T cell receptor beta chains share one sample of origin, sequenced in a study of cytomegalovirus exposure and HLA in healthy donors. This PCR relied on a set of 60 Vbeta primers and 13 Jbeta primers. Sequencing was performed with immunoSEQ multiplex PCR; in TCRdb, only in-frame clones are kept and a portion is missing. Of about 140,000 clones listed, more than 70% are singletons. Sequences were obtained from PBMCs. The receptors were sampled from a man aged 50 to 59 in good health and CMV-seronegative.

This chain connects TRBV9 to TRBJ1-3, with D possibly being TRBD1 (5 bases). The CDR3 is 16 residues long. Germline V gene data show CDR1 as SGDLS and CDR2 as YYNGEE. Trimming pared 1 base from V and 4 bases from J, leaving 15 bases between. The CDR3 nucleotides are TGTGCCAGCAGCGTAAGGGGAATAGGGTTCGGAAACACCATATATTTT. This translates into CASSVRGIGFGNTIYF.

This chain uses TRBV5-1 with TRBJ2-7; D perhaps matches TRBD1 (6 bases). The CDR3 sequence is 16 residues long. CDR1 and CDR2 from the germline V gene are SGHRS and YFSETQ. With 4 bases removed from V and 2 bases from J, the gap between germline ends came to 19 bases. DNA of the CDR3: TGCGCCAGCAGCATTAGACAGGCCCACCCCCCCTACGAGCAGTACTTC. Translated, it gives CASSIRQAHPPYEQYF.

The gene calls are TRBV12-5 and TRBJ1-2; D might be TRBD1 (6 bases). Per germline, CDR1 LGHNT and CDR2 FRNRAP. Trimming stripped 4 bases from V and 2 bases from J, with 17 bases between. The CDR3 consists of 16 residues. CDR3 sequence (DNA): TGTGCTAGTGGTTCCTCTACGGGCAGGGGAAACTATGGCTACACCTTC. Amino acids: CASGSSTGRGNYGYTF.

The chain employs TRBV2 and TRBJ2-3; 7 positions match TRBD2. The CDR3 totals 15 residues. The V gene end was trimmed by 2 bases and the J gene end by 0 bases; junction bases not matched to a gene: 2. The V gene's germline CDR1 is SNHLY and CDR2 FYNNEI. In nucleotides, the CDR3 is TGTGCCAGCAGTGAAAGCGGGACTAGCACAGATACGCAGTATTTT. Translating it yields CASSESGTSTDTQYF.

This clone was observed a handful of times. The chain links TRBV5-1 to TRBJ1-4, with 7 bases matching TRBD1. The CDR3 is 14 residues long. Per germline, CDR1 SGHRS and CDR2 YFSETQ. V was pared by 4 bases and J by 2 bases, with 2 bases of the junction left unmatched. The CDR3 DNA is TGCGCCAGCAGCCGACAGGGTACTAATGAAAAACTGTTTTTT. It encodes CASSRQGTNEKLFF. Supplemented by reference TRBV5-1 and TRBJ1-4, the full variable domain reads KAGVTQTPRYLIKTRGQQVTLSCSPISGHRSVSWYQQTPGQGLQFLFEYFSETQRNKGNFPGRFSGRQFSNSRSEMNVSTLELGDSALYLCASSRQGTNEKLFFGSGTQLSVL.

This clone turned up a few times. CDR3 nucleotides: TGCGCCAGCAGCTTTGGACAGGGGCACTACGAGCAGTACTTC. Translated, it gives CASSFGQGHYEQYF. The V and J genes are TRBV5-1 and TRBJ2-7; 9 bases fit TRBD1. The V segment lost 2 bases and the J segment 3 bases; nucleotides outside the gene matches: 3. The germline gives CDR1 SGHRS, CDR2 YFSETQ. There are 14 residues in the CDR3.

V gene TRBV15 combines with J gene TRBJ1-4; TRBD1 matches 10 bases. The CDR3 has 16 residues. CDR1 and CDR2 (germline): LNHNV, YYDKDF (reference sequence). The V segment lost 0 bases and the J segment 8 bases; nucleotides outside the gene matches: 6. CDR3 in DNA: TGTGCCACCAGCAGAGAACAAAGGACAGGGGGAGAAAAACTGTTTTTT. It codes for CATSREQRTGGEKLFF.

This clone was counted a single time. The V call is TRBV18, the J call TRBJ1-2; TRBD1 matches 7 bases. The CDR3 extends over 15 amino acids. J was trimmed by 2 bases and V by 2 bases; bases with no gene match: 5. Germline CDR1 reads KGHSH; CDR2 reads LQKENI. Here the CDR3 reads CASSPVKQGNYGYTF. In nucleotides, the CDR3 is TGTGCCAGCTCACCAGTAAAACAGGGGAACTATGGCTACACCTTC. Together with reference TRBV18 and TRBJ1-2, the CDR3 gives the full variable domain: NAGVMQNPRHLVRRRGQEARLRCSPMKGHSHVYWYRQLPEEGLKFMVYLQKENIIDESGMPKERFSAEFPKEGPSILRIQQVVRGDSAAYFCASSPVKQGNYGYTFGSGTRLTVV.

The chain carries TRBV28 and TRBJ1-2; tentatively, D is TRBD1 (5 bases). Between the trimmed V and J ends, which lost 1 base and 7 bases, there was a span of 10 bases. The CDR3 consists of 13 residues. Per the germline V gene, CDR1 is MDHEN and CDR2 is SYDVKM. The CDR3 DNA is TGTGCCAGCAGTTTATTCCAGGGTTCTGGCTACACCTTC. Translating it yields CASSLFQGSGYTF.

This clone appeared once. This chain uses TRBV2 with TRBJ2-3; D is perhaps TRBD2 (6 bases). V was cut by 7 bases and J by 2 bases, with 13 bases left in between. The CDR3 is 14 residues long. CDR1 and CDR2 from the germline V gene are SNHLY and FYNNEI. The CDR3 sequence: CASKAGPLTDTQYF. CDR3 sequence (DNA): TGTGCCAGCAAGGCGGGACCACTCACAGATACGCAGTATTTT.